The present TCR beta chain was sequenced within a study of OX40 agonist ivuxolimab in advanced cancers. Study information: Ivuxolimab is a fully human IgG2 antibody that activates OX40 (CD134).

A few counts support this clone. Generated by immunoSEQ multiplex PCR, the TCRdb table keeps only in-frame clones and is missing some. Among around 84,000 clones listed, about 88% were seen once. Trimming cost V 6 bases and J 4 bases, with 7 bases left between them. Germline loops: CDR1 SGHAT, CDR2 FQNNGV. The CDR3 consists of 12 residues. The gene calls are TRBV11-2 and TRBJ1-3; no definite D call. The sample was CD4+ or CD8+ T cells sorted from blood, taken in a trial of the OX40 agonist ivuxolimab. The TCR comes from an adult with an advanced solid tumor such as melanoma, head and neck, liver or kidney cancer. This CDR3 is CASRWLGNTIYF. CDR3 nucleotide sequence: TGTGCCAGCAGGTGGCTGGGAAACACCATATATTTT.